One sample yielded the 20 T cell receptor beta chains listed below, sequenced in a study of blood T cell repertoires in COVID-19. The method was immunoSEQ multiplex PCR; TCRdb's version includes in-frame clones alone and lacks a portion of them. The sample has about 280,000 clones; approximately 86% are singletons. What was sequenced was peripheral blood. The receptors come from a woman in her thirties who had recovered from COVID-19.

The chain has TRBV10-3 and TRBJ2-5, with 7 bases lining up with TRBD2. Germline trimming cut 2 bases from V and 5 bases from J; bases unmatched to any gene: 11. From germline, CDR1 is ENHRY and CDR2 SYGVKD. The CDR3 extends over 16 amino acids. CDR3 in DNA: TGTGCCATCAGTGAGGCTAATATCCGGGGAGGGGAGACCCAGTACTTC. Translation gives CAISEANIRGGETQYF.

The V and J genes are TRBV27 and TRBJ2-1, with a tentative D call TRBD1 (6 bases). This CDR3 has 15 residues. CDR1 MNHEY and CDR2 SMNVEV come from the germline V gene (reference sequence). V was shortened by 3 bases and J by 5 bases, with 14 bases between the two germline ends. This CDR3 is CASSFRDKEDNEQFF. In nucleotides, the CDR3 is TGTGCCAGCAGTTTTCGGGACAAGGAAGACAATGAGCAGTTCTTC.

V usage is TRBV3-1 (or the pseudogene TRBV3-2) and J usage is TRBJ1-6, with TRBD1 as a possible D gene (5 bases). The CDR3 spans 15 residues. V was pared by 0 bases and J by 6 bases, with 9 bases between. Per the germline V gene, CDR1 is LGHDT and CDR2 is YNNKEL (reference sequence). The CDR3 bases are TGTGCCAGCAGCCAAGAAGGGGCCGGTAATTCACCCCTCCACTTT. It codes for CASSQEGAGNSPLHF.

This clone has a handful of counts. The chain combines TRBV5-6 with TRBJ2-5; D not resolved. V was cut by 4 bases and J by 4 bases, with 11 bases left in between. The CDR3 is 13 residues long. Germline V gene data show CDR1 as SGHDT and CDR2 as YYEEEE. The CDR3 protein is CASSNTVGETQYF. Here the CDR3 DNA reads TGTGCCAGCAGCAACACAGTAGGAGAGACCCAGTACTTC.

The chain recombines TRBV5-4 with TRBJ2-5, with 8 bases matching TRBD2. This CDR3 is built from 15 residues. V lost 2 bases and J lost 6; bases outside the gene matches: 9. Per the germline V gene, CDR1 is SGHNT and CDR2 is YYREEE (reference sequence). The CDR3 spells CASSFGGADGKTQYF. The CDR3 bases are TGTGCCAGCAGCTTCGGGGGGGCGGACGGGAAGACCCAGTACTTC.

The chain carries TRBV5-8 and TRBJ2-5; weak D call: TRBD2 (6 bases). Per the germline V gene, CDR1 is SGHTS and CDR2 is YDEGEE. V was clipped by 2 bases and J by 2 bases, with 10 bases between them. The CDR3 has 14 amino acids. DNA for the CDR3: TGTGCCAGCAGCTTTACTAGCAGGCAAGAGACCCAGTACTTC. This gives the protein CASSFTSRQETQYF.

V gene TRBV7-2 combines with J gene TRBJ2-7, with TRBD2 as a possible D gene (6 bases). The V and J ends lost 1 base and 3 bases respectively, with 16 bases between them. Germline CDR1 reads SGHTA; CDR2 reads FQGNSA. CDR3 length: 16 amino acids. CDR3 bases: TGTGCCAGCAGCTTAGGACTGGGGGGAAAAGTCTACGAGCAGTACTTC. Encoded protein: CASSLGLGGKVYEQYF.

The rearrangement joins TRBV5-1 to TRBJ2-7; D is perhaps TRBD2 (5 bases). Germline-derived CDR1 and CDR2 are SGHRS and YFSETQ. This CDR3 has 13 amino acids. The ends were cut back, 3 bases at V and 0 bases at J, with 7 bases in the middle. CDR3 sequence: CASSSGSSYEQYF. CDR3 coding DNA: TGCGCCAGCAGCTCGGGGAGCTCCTACGAGCAGTACTTC.

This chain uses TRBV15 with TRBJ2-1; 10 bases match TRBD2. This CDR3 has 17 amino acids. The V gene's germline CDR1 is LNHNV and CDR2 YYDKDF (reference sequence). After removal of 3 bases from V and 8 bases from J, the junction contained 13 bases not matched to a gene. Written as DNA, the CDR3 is TGTGCCACCAGCAGGGGTTTAGCGGGAGGACTGAGCGATGAGCAGTTCTTC. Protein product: CATSRGLAGGLSDEQFF. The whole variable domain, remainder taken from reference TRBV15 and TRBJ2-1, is DAMVIQNPRYQVTQFGKPVTLSCSQTLNHNVMYWYQQKSSQAPKLLFHYYDKDFNNEADTPDNFQSRRPNTSFCFLDIRSPGLGDTAMYLCATSRGLAGGLSDEQFFGPGTRLTVL.

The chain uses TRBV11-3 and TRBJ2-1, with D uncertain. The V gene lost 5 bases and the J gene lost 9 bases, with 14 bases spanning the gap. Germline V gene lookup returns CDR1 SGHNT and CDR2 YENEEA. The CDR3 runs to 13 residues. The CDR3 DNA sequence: TGTGCCAGCAGCCCCCAAACCGGTGGTGAGCAGTTCTTC. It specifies CASSPQTGGEQFF.

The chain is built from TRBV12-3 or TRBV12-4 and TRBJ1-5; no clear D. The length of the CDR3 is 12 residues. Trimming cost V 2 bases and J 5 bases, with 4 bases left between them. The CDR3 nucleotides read TGTGCCAGCAGTTTAATCGATCAGCCCCAGCATTTT. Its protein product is CASSLIDQPQHF.

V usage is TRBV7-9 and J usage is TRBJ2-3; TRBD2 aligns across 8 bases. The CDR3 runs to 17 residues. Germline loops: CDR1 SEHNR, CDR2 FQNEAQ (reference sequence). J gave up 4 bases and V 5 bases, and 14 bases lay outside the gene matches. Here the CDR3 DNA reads TGTGCCAGCAGCCCCGGGGATGGGACTAGAAACCCAGATACGCAGTATTTT. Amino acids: CASSPGDGTRNPDTQYF.

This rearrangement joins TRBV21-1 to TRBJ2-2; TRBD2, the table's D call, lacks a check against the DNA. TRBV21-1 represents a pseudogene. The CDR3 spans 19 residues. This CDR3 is CASSKVEGCSPCNTGELFF. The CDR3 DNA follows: TGTGCCAGCAGCAAAGTTGAGGGCTGTAGCCCTTGCAACACCGGGGAGCTGTTTTTT.

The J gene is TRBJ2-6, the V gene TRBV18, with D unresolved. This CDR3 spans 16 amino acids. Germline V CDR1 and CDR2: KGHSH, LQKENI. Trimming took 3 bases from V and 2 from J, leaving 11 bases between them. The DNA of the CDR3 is TGTGCCAGCTCACCTACTCCGACACCTGGGGCCAACGTCCTGACTTTC. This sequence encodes CASSPTPTPGANVLTF.

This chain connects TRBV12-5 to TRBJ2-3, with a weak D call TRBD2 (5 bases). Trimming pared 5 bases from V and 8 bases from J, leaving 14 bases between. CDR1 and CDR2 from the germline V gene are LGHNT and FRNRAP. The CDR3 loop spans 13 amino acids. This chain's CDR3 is CASGVGSYGTQYF. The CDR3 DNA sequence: TGTGCTAGTGGTGTGGGGAGTTATGGTACGCAGTATTTT.

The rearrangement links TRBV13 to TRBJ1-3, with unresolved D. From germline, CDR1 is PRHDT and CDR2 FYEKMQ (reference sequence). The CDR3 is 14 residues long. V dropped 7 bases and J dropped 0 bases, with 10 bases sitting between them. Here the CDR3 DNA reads TGTGCCAGCACAGATCCTCTCTCTGGAAACACCATATATTTT. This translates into CASTDPLSGNTIYF.

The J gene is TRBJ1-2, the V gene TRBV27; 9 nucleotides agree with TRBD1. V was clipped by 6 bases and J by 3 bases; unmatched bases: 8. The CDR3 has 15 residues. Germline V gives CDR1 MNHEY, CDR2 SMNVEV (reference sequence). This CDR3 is CASRPRDRAHYGYTF. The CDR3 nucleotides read TGTGCCAGCAGACCGAGGGACAGGGCTCACTATGGCTACACCTTC.

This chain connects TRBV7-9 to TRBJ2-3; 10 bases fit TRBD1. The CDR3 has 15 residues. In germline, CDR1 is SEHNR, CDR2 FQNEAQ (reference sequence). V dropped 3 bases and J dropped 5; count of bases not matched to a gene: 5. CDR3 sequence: CASSFGTGVKDTQYF. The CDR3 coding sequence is TGTGCCAGCAGCTTCGGGACAGGGGTGAAAGATACGCAGTATTTT.

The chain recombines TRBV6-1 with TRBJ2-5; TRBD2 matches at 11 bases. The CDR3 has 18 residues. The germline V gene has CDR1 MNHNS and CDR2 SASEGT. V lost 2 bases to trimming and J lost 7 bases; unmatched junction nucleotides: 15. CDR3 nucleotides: TGTGCCAGCAGTGAACTTACTAGCGGGGGCCTGGCGGGTGGGACCCAGTACTTC. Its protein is CASSELTSGGLAGGTQYF.

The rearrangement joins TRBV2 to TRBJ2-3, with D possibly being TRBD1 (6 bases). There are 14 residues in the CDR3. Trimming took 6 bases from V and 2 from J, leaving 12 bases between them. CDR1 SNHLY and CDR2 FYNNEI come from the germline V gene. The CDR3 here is CASREDRTTDTQYF. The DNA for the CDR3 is TGTGCCAGCAGGGAGGACAGAACCACAGATACGCAGTATTTT. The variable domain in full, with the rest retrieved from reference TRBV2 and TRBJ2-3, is EPEVTQTPSHQVTQMGQEVILRCVPISNHLYFYWYRQILGQKVEFLVSFYNNEISEKSEIFDDQFSVERPDGSNFTLKIRSTKLEDSAMYFCASREDRTTDTQYFGPGTRLTVL.